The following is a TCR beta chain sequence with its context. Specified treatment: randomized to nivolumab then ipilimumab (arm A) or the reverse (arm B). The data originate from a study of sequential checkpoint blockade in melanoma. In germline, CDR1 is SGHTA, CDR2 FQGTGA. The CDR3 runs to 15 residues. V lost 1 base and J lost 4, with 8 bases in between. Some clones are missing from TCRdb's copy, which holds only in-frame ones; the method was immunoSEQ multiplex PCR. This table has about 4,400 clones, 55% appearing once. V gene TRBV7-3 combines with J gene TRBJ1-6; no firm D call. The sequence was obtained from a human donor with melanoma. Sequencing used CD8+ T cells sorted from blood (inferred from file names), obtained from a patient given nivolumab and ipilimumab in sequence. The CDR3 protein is CASSLNGGYNSPLHF. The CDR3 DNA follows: TGTGCCAGCAGCTTAAACGGAGGATATAATTCACCCCTCCACTTT. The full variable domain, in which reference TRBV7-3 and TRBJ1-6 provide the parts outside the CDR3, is GAGVSQTPSNKVTEKGKYVELRCDPISGHTALYWYRQSLGQGPEFLIYFQGTGAADDSGLPNDRFFAVRPEGSVSTLKIQRTERGDSAVYLCASSLNGGYNSPLHFGNGTRLTVT.